The 8 T cell receptor beta chains listed next were all sequenced from one sample in a study of T cell clonotyping in hematopoietic cell transplantation. The time point is: recipient sample about 28 days before transplant, after cytoreduction. Profiling relied on immunoSEQ multiplex PCR, and the TCRdb table lists in-frame clones only, not all of them. The sample comprises tens of thousands of clones, 85% of which are singletons, and roughly 2.8% rests with the top ten. The sequencing here drew on peripheral blood mononuclear cells, taken before stem cell transplant. These receptors were collected from a man in his fifties or sixties with acute myeloid leukemia. Some clones in this sample may be carry-over from other donors' samples.

The chain employs TRBV7-2 and TRBJ2-5; D not resolved. The CDR3 contains 14 residues. Germline lookup yields CDR1 SGHTA and CDR2 FQGNSA. Between the trimmed V and J ends, which lost 5 bases and 6 bases, there was a span of 16 bases. CDR3 sequence reads: CASSPAPGTKTQYF. The CDR3 coding sequence is TGTGCCAGCAGCCCGGCTCCGGGTACCAAGACCCAGTACTTC.

This clone was seen more than once but under ten times. The J gene is TRBJ2-3, the V gene TRBV7-2, with D possibly matching TRBD2 (6 bases). Germline V lookup: CDR1 SGHTA, CDR2 FQGNSA. Trimming took 7 bases from V and 2 from J, leaving 22 bases between them. The CDR3 covers 17 residues. The CDR3 is CASTRRWGADYTDTQYF. The DNA for the CDR3 is TGTGCCAGCACCCGGCGGTGGGGCGCGGACTACACAGATACGCAGTATTTT.

The chain combines TRBV29-1 with TRBJ1-6; unclear D gene. V lost 6 bases and J 6 bases, leaving 9 bases between the germline ends. The CDR3 has 12 residues. CDR1 is SQVTM and CDR2 is ANQGSEA in the germline V gene. Here the CDR3 reads CSVGSRNSPLHF. CDR3 coding DNA: TGCAGCGTGGGGTCCCGTAATTCACCCCTCCACTTT. Together with reference TRBV29-1 and TRBJ1-6, the CDR3 gives the full variable domain: SAVISQKPSRDICQRGTSLTIQCQVDSQVTMMFWYRQQPGQSLTLIATANQGSEATYESGFVIDKFPISRPNLTFSTLTVSNMSPEDSSIYLCSVGSRNSPLHFGNGTRLTVT.

The V call is TRBV27, the J call TRBJ1-6, with D perhaps TRBD1 (5 bases). The CDR3 is 18 amino acids. CDR1 is MNHEY, CDR2 SMNVEV, per germline (reference sequence). Between the trimmed V and J ends, which lost 6 bases and 4 bases, there was a span of 22 bases. The CDR3 reads CASSVGDRTLAYNSPLHF. CDR3 nucleotides: TGTGCCAGCAGCGTAGGGGATCGGACATTGGCATATAATTCACCCCTCCACTTT.

V gene TRBV11-3 combines with J gene TRBJ2-2, with 10 bases aligning to TRBD1. This CDR3 comprises 16 residues. V lost 2 bases to trimming and J lost 6 bases; unmatched junction nucleotides: 6. Germline CDR1 is SGHNT and CDR2 is YENEEA. CDR3: CASSLRDRGIAGELFF. The DNA of the CDR3 is TGTGCCAGCAGCTTAAGGGACAGGGGTATCGCCGGGGAGCTGTTTTTT.

This clone was counted once. The V and J genes are TRBV2 and TRBJ2-7, with TRBD2 as a possible D gene (5 bases). There are 16 residues in the CDR3. Germline V CDR1 and CDR2: SNHLY, FYNNEI. The V and J ends lost 3 bases and 5 bases respectively, with 20 bases between them. In nucleotides, the CDR3 is TGTGCCAGCAGTGATATCAGGACTCCTCCTCTCAACGAGCAGTACTTC. As protein: CASSDIRTPPLNEQYF.

The gene calls are TRBV13 and TRBJ1-1; tentatively, D is TRBD1 (5 bases). The V and J ends lost 4 bases and 3 bases respectively, with 15 bases between them. Per the germline V gene, CDR1 is PRHDT and CDR2 is FYEKMQ (reference sequence). CDR3 length: 15 residues. CDR3 DNA sequence: TGTGCCAGCAGCTCCTCGGGCAGAGGGGACACTGAAGCTTTCTTT. It codes for CASSSSGRGDTEAFF. Together with reference TRBV13 and TRBJ1-1, the CDR3 gives the full variable domain: AAGVIQSPRHLIKEKRETATLKCYPIPRHDTVYWYQQGPGQDPQFLISFYEKMQSDKGSIPDRFSAQQFSDYHSELNMSSLELGDSALYFCASSSSGRGDTEAFFGQGTRLTVV.

The V gene is TRBV19, the J gene TRBJ2-7; weak D call: TRBD2 (5 bases). CDR1 and CDR2 (germline): LNHDA, SQIVND (reference sequence). CDR3 size: 14 residues. V was trimmed by 5 bases and J by 2 bases, leaving 13 bases between them. CDR3 sequence (DNA): TGTGCCAGTAGTTCCGGGATTAAACCCTACGAGCAGTACTTC. Translated, it gives CASSSGIKPYEQYF.